These 21 T cell receptor beta chains came from one sample sequenced in a study of monozygotic twins with cystic fibrosis. Sequencing used immunoSEQ multiplex PCR; TCRdb keeps in-frame clones, though not all of them. This repertoire shows about 9,600 clones, 90% to 95% found once; its top ten account for 5% to 5.5%. Sequencing was performed on blood. All receptors come from a boy aged 2 to 10 with cystic fibrosis.

The chain carries TRBV4-3 and TRBJ2-3; 7 bases agree with TRBD2. CDR1 is LGHNA and CDR2 is YSLEER in the germline V gene. The CDR3 sequence is 16 residues long. V lost 0 bases to trimming and J lost 2 bases; unmatched junction nucleotides: 5. CDR3 amino acids: CASSQDQRGPTDTQYF. CDR3 nucleotide sequence: TGCGCCAGCAGCCAAGACCAGCGGGGCCCCACAGATACGCAGTATTTT.

This chain uses TRBV9 with TRBJ2-3, with 9 bases that match TRBD2. This CDR3 comprises 18 residues. From germline, CDR1 is SGDLS and CDR2 YYNGEE. The V gene end was trimmed by 0 bases and the J gene end by 5 bases; junction bases not matched to a gene: 13. The CDR3 here is CASSVGLAGIEFGDTQYF. In nucleotides, the CDR3 is TGTGCCAGCAGCGTAGGCCTAGCGGGGATTGAGTTCGGAGATACGCAGTATTTT.

The chain uses TRBV25-1 and TRBJ2-3; 8 nucleotides align to TRBD2. The CDR3 covers 15 residues. Germline assignment: CDR1 MGHDK and CDR2 SYGVNS. Trimming took 6 bases from V and 2 from J; bases not matched to a gene: 7. This chain's CDR3 is CASRVGGGVTDTQYF. CDR3 coding DNA: TGTGCCAGCAGGGTCGGGGGGGGTGTCACAGATACGCAGTATTTT.

The V gene is TRBV6-1, the J gene TRBJ1-1; perhaps TRBD1 as D (6 bases). Trimming left V 8 bases short and J 1 base short, with 11 bases between. Germline CDR1 reads MNHNS; CDR2 reads SASEGT. The CDR3 totals 13 residues. CDR3 residues: CASGAQGNTEAFF. CDR3 nucleotide sequence: TGTGCCAGCGGAGCACAGGGGAACACTGAAGCTTTCTTT.

The gene calls are TRBV2 and TRBJ2-7; 7 bases map to TRBD2. CDR3 size: 13 residues. After removal of 7 bases from V and 6 bases from J, the junction contained 9 bases not matched to a gene. The V gene's germline CDR1 is SNHLY and CDR2 FYNNEI. The DNA of the CDR3 is TGTGCCAGCACCCACTGGGGGGGGTCCGAGCAGTACGTC. It yields the protein CASTHWGGSEQYV.

The chain joins TRBV6-1 to TRBJ1-5; D remains unclear. This CDR3 is 14 amino acids long. The germline V gene encodes CDR1 MNHNS and CDR2 SASEGT. Trimming took 1 base from V and 4 from J, leaving 8 bases between them. CDR3 region: CASSEGPANQPQHF. The CDR3 nucleotides are TGTGCCAGCAGTGAAGGCCCAGCTAATCAGCCCCAGCATTTT.

This sequence joins TRBV28 and TRBJ2-3, with D uncertain. V gave up 3 bases and J gave up 3 bases, with 7 bases separating them. Germline values: CDR1 MDHEN, CDR2 SYDVKM. CDR3 length: 13 residues. The CDR3 protein is CASSFEETDTQYF. For the CDR3, the DNA is TGTGCCAGCAGTTTTGAGGAGACAGATACGCAGTATTTT.

The chain joins TRBV19 to TRBJ1-2; TRBD1 matches 8 bases. Losses at the gene ends were 4 bases for V and 3 bases for J; bases not matched to a gene: 10. CDR3 length: 16 amino acids. Germline V gives CDR1 LNHDA, CDR2 SQIVND (reference sequence). The CDR3 protein is CASSTFTGGSYYGYTF. The CDR3 region has the DNA TGTGCCAGTAGTACTTTTACAGGGGGTTCCTACTATGGCTACACCTTC.

J is TRBJ1-6 and V is TRBV10-3; D may be TRBD1 (6 bases). Per germline, CDR1 ENHRY and CDR2 SYGVKD. The CDR3 covers 14 residues. V dropped 5 bases and J dropped 5 bases, with 10 bases sitting between them. In nucleotides, the CDR3 is TGTGCCATCAGTCGGACAGATGATAATTCACCCCTCCACTTT. Amino acids: CAISRTDDNSPLHF.

V is TRBV5-1 and J is TRBJ2-7; 9 positions agree with TRBD1. Germline V lookup: CDR1 SGHRS, CDR2 YFSETQ. V shed 0 bases, J shed 5 bases, and the junction held 0 bases outside the gene matches. The CDR3 contains 13 residues. The CDR3 region has the DNA TGCGCCAGCAGCTTGGGACAGGGGGACGAGCAGTACGTC. Its translation: CASSLGQGDEQYV.

This clone occurred a few times. This rearrangement joins TRBV7-9 to TRBJ1-3, with D possibly TRBD1 on 6 matching bases. Germline lookup yields CDR1 SEHNR and CDR2 FQNEAQ (reference sequence). The CDR3 runs 15 residues. Trimming took 3 bases from V and 0 from J, leaving 9 bases between them. The CDR3 DNA reads TGTGCCAGCAGCTTTACAGGGCTCTCTGGAAACACCATATATTTT. The encoded protein is CASSFTGLSGNTIYF.

V and J are TRBV21-1 and TRBJ1-4; the tabulated D call, TRBD1, remains unverified against the DNA. TRBV21-1 is deemed a pseudogene. The CDR3 has 14 amino acids. This chain's CDR3 is CASKLDSRNEKLFF. The CDR3 DNA sequence: TGTGCCAGCAAACTGGACAGCCGAAATGAAAAACTGTTTTTT.

The chain combines TRBV27 with TRBJ1-5; TRBD1 might be the D (5 bases). V lost 5 bases and J lost 1, with 12 bases in between. The CDR3 has 15 amino acids. Germline assignment: CDR1 MNHEY and CDR2 SMNVEV (reference sequence). The DNA of the CDR3 is TGTGCCAGCAGTGAGAGGGGACGGAGCAATCAGCCCCAGCATTTT. This codes for CASSERGRSNQPQHF.

This rearrangement joins TRBV7-7 to TRBJ2-1, with a weak D call TRBD2 (5 bases). The CDR3 runs 14 residues. The V and J ends lost 5 bases and 10 bases respectively, with 18 bases between them. CDR1 is SSHAT and CDR2 is FNYEAQ in the germline V gene (reference sequence). The CDR3 nucleotides read TGTGCCAGCAGCCCCGGCCCAGAGCGAGGGGAGCAGTTCTTC. As protein: CASSPGPERGEQFF.

This clone was counted a single time. The chain couples TRBV10-3 to TRBJ2-3; 11 nucleotides match TRBD2. V shed 6 bases, J shed 4 bases, and the junction held 3 bases outside the gene matches. This CDR3 region has 14 residues. CDR1 is ENHRY, CDR2 SYGVKD, per germline. The CDR3 sequence is CAIRTSGGSDTQYF. DNA for the CDR3: TGTGCCATCAGAACTAGCGGGGGCTCAGATACGCAGTATTTT.

The V call is TRBV9, the J call TRBJ1-1; no firm D call. CDR3 length equals 14 residues. Germline assignment: CDR1 SGDLS and CDR2 YYNGEE. Trimming left V 2 bases short and J 11 bases short, with 19 bases between. The CDR3 protein is CASSVEDATLGAFF. In DNA, the CDR3 is TGTGCCAGCAGCGTCGAGGACGCTACCCTAGGGGCTTTCTTT.

The chain links TRBV14 to TRBJ2-2; D is undetermined. The CDR3 sequence is 16 residues long. Germline loops: CDR1 SGHDN, CDR2 FVKESK. V was pared by 5 bases and J by 1 base, with 14 bases between. CDR3: CASSYVQVENTGELFF. CDR3 coding DNA: TGTGCCAGCAGCTATGTTCAGGTCGAGAACACCGGGGAGCTGTTTTTT.

V gene TRBV5-6 combines with J gene TRBJ1-1, with D hard to call. Per germline, CDR1 SGHDT and CDR2 YYEEEE. With 3 bases removed from V and 4 bases from J, the gap between germline ends came to 10 bases. This CDR3 comprises 13 residues. This chain's CDR3 is CASSSGPFTEAFF. Here the CDR3 DNA reads TGTGCCAGCAGCTCAGGACCCTTCACTGAAGCTTTCTTT.

V is TRBV11-3 and J is TRBJ2-2, with a tentative D call TRBD2 (5 bases). V was pared by 5 bases and J by 11 bases, with 9 bases between. Germline values: CDR1 SGHNT, CDR2 YENEEA. This CDR3 has 11 amino acids. Here the CDR3 reads CASSLRGELFF. In DNA form, the CDR3 reads TGTGCCAGCAGCCTACGGGGAGAGCTGTTTTTT. The entire variable domain, with the rest obtained from reference TRBV11-3 and TRBJ2-2, is as follows: EAGVVQSPRYKIIEKKQPVAFWCNPISGHNTLYWYLQNLGQGPELLIRYENEEAVDDSQLPKDRFSAERLKGVDSTLKIQPAELGDSAVYLCASSLRGELFFGEGSRLTVL.

A single count supports this clone. The gene calls are TRBV5-6 and TRBJ2-5; 8 bases align to TRBD2. Germline CDR1 SGHDT, CDR2 YYEEEE. The junction had 10 bases not matched to a gene; V was cut back by 0 bases and J by 9 bases. This CDR3 contains 15 residues. The CDR3 nucleotides are TGTGCCAGCAGCTTGGCGGGGACTAGGGAGGAGGCCCAGTACTTC. Its translation is CASSLAGTREEAQYF.

V and J are TRBV5-1 and TRBJ1-5, with D possibly matching TRBD1 (6 bases). The germline gives CDR1 SGHRS, CDR2 YFSETQ. V lost 1 base to trimming and J lost 0 bases, with 8 bases between them. There are 15 residues in the CDR3. CDR3 coding DNA: TGCGCCAGCAGCTTGACAGGGAATAGCAATCAGCCCCAGCATTTT. Protein: CASSLTGNSNQPQHF.